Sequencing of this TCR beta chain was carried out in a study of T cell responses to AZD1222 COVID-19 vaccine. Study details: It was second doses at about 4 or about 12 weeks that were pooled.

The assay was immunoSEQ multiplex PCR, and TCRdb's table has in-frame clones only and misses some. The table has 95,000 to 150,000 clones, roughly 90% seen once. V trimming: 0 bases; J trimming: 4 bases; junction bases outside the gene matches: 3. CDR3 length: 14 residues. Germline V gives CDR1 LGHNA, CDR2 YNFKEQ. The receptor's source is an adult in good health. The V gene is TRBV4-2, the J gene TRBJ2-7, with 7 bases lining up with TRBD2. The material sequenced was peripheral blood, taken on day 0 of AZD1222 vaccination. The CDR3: CASSQDPGGYEQYF. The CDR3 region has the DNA TGTGCCAGCAGCCAAGATCCGGGAGGATACGAGCAGTACTTC.